This T cell receptor (beta chain) was sequenced for a study of blood T cell repertoires in COVID-19. The wider study: The study drew acute and convalescent COVID-19 samples from the United States, Italy and Spain. T cells, B-cell-depleted T cells, or PBMCs supplied cDNA or gDNA.

The CDR3 extends over 14 amino acids. With 4 bases removed from V and 0 bases from J, the gap between germline ends came to 7 bases. In germline, CDR1 is SNHLY, CDR2 FYNNEI. The data were produced by immunoSEQ multiplex PCR, yet TCRdb's version contains in-frame clones alone and is incomplete. The sample yields a few hundred thousand clones, roughly 88% seen once. Sequenced input: peripheral blood. The rearrangement joins TRBV2 to TRBJ1-3; TRBD1 might be the D (6 bases). This TCR came from a woman in her 30s with acute or convalescent COVID-19. CDR3 residues: CASSGTASGNTIYF. DNA of the CDR3: TGTGCCAGCAGTGGGACAGCCTCTGGAAACACCATATATTTT.